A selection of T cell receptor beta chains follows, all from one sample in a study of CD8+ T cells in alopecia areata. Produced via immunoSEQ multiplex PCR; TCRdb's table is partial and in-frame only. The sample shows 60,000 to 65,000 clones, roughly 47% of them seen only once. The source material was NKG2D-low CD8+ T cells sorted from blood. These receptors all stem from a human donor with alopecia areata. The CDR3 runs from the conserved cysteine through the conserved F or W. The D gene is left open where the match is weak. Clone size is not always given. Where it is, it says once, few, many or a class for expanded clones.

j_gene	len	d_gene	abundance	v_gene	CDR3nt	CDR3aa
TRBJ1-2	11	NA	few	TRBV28	TGTGCCAGCCACTTGGGTGGAGGCTACACCTTC	CASHLGGGYTF
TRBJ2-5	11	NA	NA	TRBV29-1	TGCAGCGTTTTTGACAGTGGGACCCAGTACTTC	CSVFDSGTQYF
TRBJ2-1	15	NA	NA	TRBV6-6	TGTGCCAGCAGTTACTCAGGGACACGCTACAATGAGCAGTTCTTC	CASSYSGTRYNEQFF
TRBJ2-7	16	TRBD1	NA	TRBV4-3	TGCGCCAGCAGCCAAGGACCGACAGGGGGATCCTACGAGCAGTACTTC	CASSQGPTGGSYEQYF
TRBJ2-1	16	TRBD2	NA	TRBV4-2	TGTGCCAGCAGCCAAGATCTAGCGGGAGGTAAGAATGAGCAGTTCTTC	CASSQDLAGGKNEQFF
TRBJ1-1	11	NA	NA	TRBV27	TGTGCCAGTTCTGAGGGCACTGAAGCTTTCTTT	CASSEGTEAFF
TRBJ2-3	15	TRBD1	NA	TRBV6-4	TGTGCCAGCAGTGAGGGGACAGGGGAAACAGATACGCAGTATTTT	CASSEGTGETDTQYF
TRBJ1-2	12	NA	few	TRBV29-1	TGCAGCGTCGAGCCCCGGGACGCTGGCTACACCTTC	CSVEPRDAGYTF
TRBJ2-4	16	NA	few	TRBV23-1	TGCGCCAGCAGTCCGTCACAACTACTTGGCAAAAACATTCAGTACTTC	CASSPSQLLGKNIQYF
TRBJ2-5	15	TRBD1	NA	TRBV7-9	TGTGCCAGCAGCTCCTTGGACAGGGGACAAGAGACCCAGTACTTC	CASSSLDRGQETQYF
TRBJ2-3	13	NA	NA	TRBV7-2	TGTGCCAGCAGCTTACCTCCTACAGATACGCAGTATTTT	CASSLPPTDTQYF
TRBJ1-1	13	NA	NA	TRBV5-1	TGCGCCAGCAGCTTGCAAACAGGGCGTGAGGCTTTCTTT	CASSLQTGREAFF
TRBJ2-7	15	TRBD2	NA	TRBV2	TGTGCCAGCAGTGAAGCGAGCGGGAGGATCTACGAGCAGTACTTC	CASSEASGRIYEQYF
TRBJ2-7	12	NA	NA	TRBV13	TGTGCCAGCAGCTTAGGCCCCTTAGAGCAGTACTTC	CASSLGPLEQYF
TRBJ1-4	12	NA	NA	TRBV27	TGTGCCAGCAGTTTATTTGGGCAAAAACTGTTTTTT	CASSLFGQKLFF
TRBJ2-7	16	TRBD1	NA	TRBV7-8	TGTGCCAGCAGCTCGCAAGGGGGACAGGGGGCGTACGAGCAGTACTTC	CASSSQGGQGAYEQYF
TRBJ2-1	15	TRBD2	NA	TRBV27	TGTGCCAGCAGTTTAAGGGACTACCGTGTCAATGAGCAGTTCTTC	CASSLRDYRVNEQFF
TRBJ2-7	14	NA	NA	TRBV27	TGTGCCAGCAGTTTGGGGGGTAGGGCCTACGAGCAGTACTTC	CASSLGGRAYEQYF
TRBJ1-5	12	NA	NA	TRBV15	TGTGCCACCAGCGCCTTATCGATGCCCCAGCATTTT	CATSALSMPQHF
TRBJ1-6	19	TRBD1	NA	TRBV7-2	TGTGCCAGCAGCTCGACCCAGGACAGGGAATCAGTAGGGAATTCACCCCTCCACTTT	CASSSTQDRESVGNSPLHF
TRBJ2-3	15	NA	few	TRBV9	TGTGCCAGCAGCGTAGTGACGGGGGTCACAGATACGCAGTATTTT	CASSVVTGVTDTQYF
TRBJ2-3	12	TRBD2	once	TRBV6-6	TGTGCCAGCAGTGGACTAGCGGATACGCAGTATTTT	CASSGLADTQYF
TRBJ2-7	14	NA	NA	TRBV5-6	TGTGCCAGCAGCGGACCGGACTCCTTCTACGAGCAGTACTTC	CASSGPDSFYEQYF
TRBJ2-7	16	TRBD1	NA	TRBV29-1	TGCAGCGTTGAACGATTGGGACAGGGCCAGACCTACGAGCAGTACTTC	CSVERLGQGQTYEQYF
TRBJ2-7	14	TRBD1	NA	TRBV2	TGTGCCAGCACCCCACGGGACAGACCCTACGAGCAGTACTTC	CASTPRDRPYEQYF
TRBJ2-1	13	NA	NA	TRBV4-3	TGCGCCAGCAGCGGTGACAGCTACAATGAGCAGTTCTTC	CASSGDSYNEQFF
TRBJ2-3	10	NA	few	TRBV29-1	TGCAGCGTTGAGACAGATACGCAGTATTTT	CSVETDTQYF
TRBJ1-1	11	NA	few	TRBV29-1	TGCAGCGCTCCCCGTGGGGGGGTTGGTTTCTTT	CSAPRGGVGFF
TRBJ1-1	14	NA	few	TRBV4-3	TGCGCCAGCAGCCCATCCTTTCGATACACTGAAGCTTTCTTT	CASSPSFRYTEAFF
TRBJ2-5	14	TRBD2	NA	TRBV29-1	TGCAGCGTCATAGTGAGCGGGGCCCAAGAGACCCAGTACTTC	CSVIVSGAQETQYF
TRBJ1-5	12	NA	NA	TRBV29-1	TGCAGCGTTGAAGGGCTGGAGCAGCAACAGCATTTT	CSVEGLEQQQHF